A single sample is the source of the 30 T cell receptor beta chains below, sequenced in a study of PD-1 blockade in classical Hodgkin lymphoma. Time point reported: cycle 4 day 1 (C4D1), after more than 5 weeks of nivolumab. Relapse after autologous stem cell transplantation occurred in every patient, and brentuximab vedotin exposure varied. The investigators isolated CD8+ T cells from thawed PBMCs using magnetic negative selection. Produced via immunoSEQ multiplex PCR; TCRdb's table is partial and in-frame only. Among 20,000 or so clones listed, 88% were seen once. Source: CD8+ T cells from blood, taken before the fourth cycle of nivolumab. The receptors come from a human donor with classical Hodgkin lymphoma.

The sample holds one count of this clone. V gene TRBV7-9 combines with J gene TRBJ1-1, with TRBD1 as a possible D gene (6 bases). Germline V gene lookup returns CDR1 SEHNR and CDR2 FQNEAQ (reference sequence). Trimming cost V 10 bases and J 0 bases, with 12 bases left between them. The length of the CDR3 is 13 residues. The CDR3 bases are TGTGCCACTTCGGGGGGCATGAACACTGAAGCTTTCTTT. Protein product: CATSGGMNTEAFF.

The chain employs TRBV10-1 and TRBJ2-7; maybe TRBD1 (6 bases). Germline V CDR1 and CDR2: WNHNN, SYGVQD (reference sequence). Trimming took off 6 bases at V and 4 bases at J, with 10 bases between the two ends. This CDR3 has 12 amino acids. The CDR3 protein is CASSPDRYEQYF. CDR3 DNA: TGCGCCAGCAGCCCCGACAGGTACGAGCAGTACTTC.

The chain joins TRBV6-5 to TRBJ2-1; TRBD2 matches 7 bases. V lost 5 bases to trimming and J lost 4 bases; unmatched junction nucleotides: 5. This CDR3 has 14 amino acids. CDR1 is MNHEY and CDR2 is SVGAGI in the germline V gene. The CDR3 loop is CASSPQGGYNEQFF. CDR3 nucleotide sequence: TGTGCCAGCAGTCCTCAGGGAGGGTACAATGAGCAGTTCTTC.

The gene calls are TRBV19 and TRBJ2-5; TRBD1 aligns across 7 bases. This CDR3 contains 17 residues. CDR1 and CDR2 from the germline V gene are LNHDA and SQIVND (reference sequence). With 2 bases clipped from V and 0 bases from J, the junction kept 9 bases outside the gene matches. The DNA of the CDR3 is TGTGCCAGTAGTATACAACAGGGGAACGGGGACCAAGAGACCCAGTACTTC. It specifies CASSIQQGNGDQETQYF.

Written as DNA, the CDR3 is TGTGCCAGCAGCGTAGAGGGGGGGCCCAATCAGCCCCAGCATTTT. It yields the protein CASSVEGGPNQPQHF. The rearrangement joins TRBV9 to TRBJ1-5; perhaps TRBD1 as D (6 bases). Trimming cost V 0 bases and J 3 bases, with 10 bases left between them. Germline assignment: CDR1 SGDLS and CDR2 YYNGEE. The CDR3 extends over 15 amino acids.

This clone was detected a few times. The chain has TRBV2 and TRBJ2-7, with D perhaps matching TRBD1 or TRBD2 (5 bases each). This CDR3 is 10 amino acids long. V dropped 8 bases and J dropped 4 bases, with 6 bases sitting between them. CDR1 SNHLY and CDR2 FYNNEI come from the germline V gene. The CDR3: CASGGYEQYF. CDR3 in DNA: TGTGCCAGCGGGGGATACGAGCAGTACTTC.

The chain carries TRBV27 and TRBJ2-5, with 10 bases fitting TRBD1. The junction had 5 bases not matched to a gene; V was cut back by 5 bases and J by 2 bases. The germline V gene has CDR1 MNHEY and CDR2 SMNVEV (reference sequence). There are 15 residues in the CDR3. The CDR3 sequence: CASSPGTGAQETQYF. CDR3 DNA sequence: TGTGCCAGCAGTCCCGGGACAGGGGCTCAAGAGACCCAGTACTTC.

This rearrangement joins TRBV27 to TRBJ2-7; D may correspond to TRBD1 or TRBD2 (5 bases each). The V gene lost 5 bases and the J gene lost 2 bases, with 22 bases spanning the gap. The CDR3 runs 17 residues. Germline loops: CDR1 MNHEY, CDR2 SMNVEV (reference sequence). CDR3: CASSLRMAPGTTYEQYF. The CDR3, as DNA: TGTGCCAGCAGTCTTAGGATGGCGCCGGGGACCACCTACGAGCAGTACTTC.

The rearrangement links TRBV2 to TRBJ2-1; 11 positions agree with TRBD2. Germline CDR1 SNHLY, CDR2 FYNNEI. CDR3 length equals 14 residues. V lost 7 bases, J lost 5 bases, and 4 bases stayed unmatched. The CDR3 loop is CASITTSGDNEQFF. In DNA, the CDR3 is TGTGCCAGCATCACGACTAGCGGGGACAATGAGCAGTTCTTC.

This clone was detected once. This chain links TRBV28 with TRBJ2-7; 7 bases agree with TRBD1. CDR3 length: 18 amino acids. Germline V gene sequence: CDR1 MDHEN, CDR2 SYDVKM. Unmatched junction bases numbered 20, after V lost 5 bases and J lost 4 bases. CDR3 nucleotide sequence: TGTGCCAGCAGTCCAACCTTGACAGGGACCCAAAGTCCTTACGAGCAGTACTTC. Translated: CASSPTLTGTQSPYEQYF.

The rearrangement joins TRBV9 to TRBJ1-4, with D uncertain. CDR3 length equals 15 residues. V shed 3 bases and J shed 4 bases, with 13 bases lying between them. Germline V gene data show CDR1 as SGDLS and CDR2 as YYNGEE. The CDR3 region has the DNA TGTGCCAGCAGCGGTAGTGGAGGGCTTAATGAAAAACTGTTTTTT. Translated, it gives CASSGSGGLNEKLFF.

V usage is TRBV19 and J usage is TRBJ2-2, with D uncertain. This CDR3 spans 16 amino acids. Germline lookup yields CDR1 LNHDA and CDR2 SQIVND (reference sequence). V was shortened by 4 bases and J by 1 base, with 13 bases between the two germline ends. This CDR3 is CASSRSCCGNTGELFF. For the CDR3, the DNA is TGTGCCAGTAGTAGATCCTGTTGTGGGAACACCGGGGAGCTGTTTTTT.

The chain joins TRBV12-5 to TRBJ2-1; D gene unclear. Between the trimmed V and J ends, which lost 2 bases and 6 bases, there was a span of 5 bases. Germline V CDR1 and CDR2: LGHNT, FRNRAP. The CDR3 length is 12 residues. In DNA, the CDR3 is TGTGCTAGTGGTTTGACAGTCAATGAGCAGTTCTTC. This codes for CASGLTVNEQFF.

This chain links TRBV2 with TRBJ1-4; D is ambiguous. The ends were cut back, 3 bases at V and 7 bases at J, with 21 bases in the middle. CDR3 length: 17 amino acids. The V gene's germline CDR1 is SNHLY and CDR2 FYNNEI. The chain's CDR3 is CASSDLIWADSGEKLFF. The CDR3 region has the DNA TGTGCCAGCAGTGATTTGATCTGGGCGGACTCCGGTGAAAAACTGTTTTTT.

Here the CDR3 reads CASSSPRTGGLNEKLFF. The CDR3 nucleotides read TGTGCCAGCAGCTCCCCACGGACAGGGGGATTGAATGAAAAACTGTTTTTT. The rearrangement joins TRBV11-2 to TRBJ1-4, with 10 bases that match TRBD1. V was pared by 4 bases and J by 5 bases, with 10 bases of the junction left unmatched. CDR3 length: 17 amino acids. CDR1 is SGHAT, CDR2 FQNNGV, per germline.

The chain is built from TRBV9 and TRBJ2-7; 9 positions agree with TRBD2. CDR3 length equals 14 residues. After removal of 4 bases from V and 0 bases from J, the junction contained 2 bases not matched to a gene. CDR1 is SGDLS and CDR2 is YYNGEE in the germline V gene. The CDR3 sequence is CASSLTSGSYEQYF. The CDR3 region has the DNA TGTGCCAGCAGCCTGACTAGCGGCTCCTACGAGCAGTACTTC.

The rearrangement links TRBV10-1 to TRBJ2-7, with D perhaps matching TRBD1 or TRBD2 (5 bases each). Germline-derived CDR1 and CDR2 are WNHNN and SYGVQD (reference sequence). The CDR3 is 16 residues long. Trimming removed 6 bases from V and 2 bases from J, with 20 bases in between. As DNA, the CDR3 is TGCGCCAGCAGACCCCGGGAACCGGGGCTCCCCTACGAGCAGTACTTC. Its protein is CASRPREPGLPYEQYF.

The chain recombines TRBV14 with TRBJ1-2; D is ambiguous. CDR1 and CDR2 from the germline V gene are SGHDN and FVKESK. Trimming removed 3 bases at V and 5 bases at J, with 19 bases between. The CDR3 sequence is 16 residues long. In DNA form, the CDR3 reads TGTGCCAGCAGCCACGGTTTAACAGCCAGAAGGTATGGCTACACCTTC. Residues: CASSHGLTARRYGYTF.

The CDR3 reads CATSQGPNEQFF. In DNA form, the CDR3 reads TGTGCCACCTCACAGGGACCCAATGAGCAGTTCTTC. The genes are TRBV5-4 and TRBJ2-1; TRBD1 might be the D (6 bases). Germline-derived CDR1 and CDR2 are SGHNT and YYREEE (reference sequence). V lost 9 bases and J lost 6, with 13 bases in between. The CDR3 covers 12 residues.

This rearrangement joins TRBV15 to TRBJ2-7; TRBD1 matches at 8 bases. The CDR3 runs 15 residues. The germline V gene encodes CDR1 LNHNV and CDR2 YYDKDF (reference sequence). Trimming at V came to 1 base and at J to 2 bases, leaving 4 bases not matched to a gene. The CDR3 here is CATSRGQGRTYEQYF. In DNA, the CDR3 is TGTGCCACCAGCAGAGGACAGGGGAGAACCTACGAGCAGTACTTC.

This chain uses TRBV5-6 with TRBJ2-7; D is unresolved. CDR1 is SGHDT and CDR2 is YYEEEE in the germline V gene. The CDR3 length is 13 residues. V was shortened by 3 bases and J by 4 bases, with 11 bases between the two germline ends. The CDR3 region is CASSSLPDYEQYF. The CDR3 DNA sequence: TGTGCCAGCAGCTCCTTACCTGATTACGAGCAGTACTTC.

The chain combines TRBV12-5 with TRBJ2-1, with TRBD2 as a possible D gene (5 bases). V dropped 3 bases and J dropped 8 bases, with 17 bases sitting between them. The CDR3 spans 15 residues. CDR1 is LGHNT, CDR2 FRNRAP, per germline. The CDR3 nucleotides read TGTGCTAGTGGTTTAGGGCAGGCCCCGAGGGATGAGCAGTTCTTC. Translated: CASGLGQAPRDEQFF. The entire variable domain, with the rest obtained from reference TRBV12-5 and TRBJ2-1, is as follows: DARVTQTPRHKVTEMGQEVTMRCQPILGHNTVFWYRQTMMQGLELLAYFRNRAPLDDSGMPKDRFSAEMPDATLATLKIQPSEPRDSAVYFCASGLGQAPRDEQFFGPGTRLTVL.

This chain links TRBV30 with TRBJ2-3, with D perhaps TRBD1 or TRBD2 (6 bases each). The V gene's germline CDR1 is GTSNPN and CDR2 SVGIG (reference sequence). The CDR3 loop spans 15 amino acids. The ends were cut back, 2 bases at V and 3 bases at J, with 15 bases in the middle. CDR3 protein: CAWSRGEVGTDTQYF. The CDR3 bases are TGTGCCTGGAGTAGGGGGGAGGTTGGTACAGATACGCAGTATTTT. The full variable domain, with the rest looked up from reference TRBV30 and TRBJ2-3, is SQTIHQWPATLVQPVGSPLSLECTVEGTSNPNLYWYRQAAGRGLQLLFYSVGIGQISSEVPQNLSASRPQDRQFILSSKKLLLSDSGFYLCAWSRGEVGTDTQYFGPGTRLTVL.

This clone was picked up a small number of times. V and J are TRBV9 and TRBJ2-7; D might be TRBD2 (7 bases). The CDR3 consists of 15 residues. Per the germline V gene, CDR1 is SGDLS and CDR2 is YYNGEE. V was clipped by 0 bases and J by 1 base, with 11 bases between them. The chain's CDR3 is CASSVEGGYSYEQYF. Written as DNA, the CDR3 is TGTGCCAGCAGCGTAGAGGGGGGGTATTCCTACGAGCAGTACTTC.

This clone was seen a single time. CDR3 loop: CASSALAVLWNEQFF. The CDR3, as DNA: TGTGCCAGCAGTGCTTTAGCGGTCCTCTGGAATGAGCAGTTCTTC. The rearrangement joins TRBV28 to TRBJ2-1; weak D call: TRBD2 (6 bases). This CDR3 has 15 amino acids. V was trimmed by 5 bases and J by 7 bases, leaving 18 bases between them. CDR1 and CDR2 from the germline V gene are MDHEN and SYDVKM.

This clone occurred once. The V gene is TRBV2, the J gene TRBJ1-1; D gene uncertain. CDR1 is SNHLY and CDR2 is FYNNEI in the germline V gene. The V gene lost 7 bases and the J gene lost 1 base, with 13 bases spanning the gap. The CDR3 loop spans 14 amino acids. Here the CDR3 reads CASMGGVGNTEAFF. In DNA, the CDR3 is TGTGCCAGCATGGGTGGGGTCGGGAACACTGAAGCTTTCTTT.

The chain combines TRBV7-9 with TRBJ2-1; 9 bases agree with TRBD2. The CDR3 is 16 residues long. The trim removed 5 bases at V and 1 base at J, leaving 6 bases unmatched. CDR1 and CDR2 from the germline V gene are SEHNR and FQNEAQ (reference sequence). The chain's CDR3 is CASSSLAGVSYNEQFF. The CDR3 nucleotides read TGTGCCAGCAGCAGTTTAGCGGGAGTATCCTACAATGAGCAGTTCTTC.

This chain connects TRBV5-6 to TRBJ2-7, with a possible D match to TRBD1 (5 bases). V shed 4 bases and J shed 3 bases, with 20 bases lying between them. The length of the CDR3 is 16 residues. Germline V gene sequence: CDR1 SGHDT, CDR2 YYEEEE. The CDR3 sequence: CASSLSSGIWVYEQYF. CDR3 nucleotides: TGTGCCAGCAGCCTGTCCTCAGGGATTTGGGTCTACGAGCAGTACTTC. The variable domain in full, completed from reference TRBV5-6 and TRBJ2-7, reads DAGVTQSPTHLIKTRGQQVTLRCSPKSGHDTVSWYQQALGQGPQFIFQYYEEEERQRGNFPDRFSGHQFPNYSSELNVNALLLGDSALYLCASSLSSGIWVYEQYFGPGTRLTVT.

This chain joins TRBV6-4 and TRBJ2-5, with D perhaps TRBD2 (7 bases). V was shortened by 2 bases and J by 1 base, with 11 bases between the two germline ends. Germline CDR1 MRHNA, CDR2 SNTAGT. There are 15 residues in the CDR3. The CDR3 here is CASSDGGGLQETQYF. The CDR3 DNA follows: TGTGCCAGCAGTGACGGCGGGGGCCTCCAAGAGACCCAGTACTTC.

This clone has just one count. The CDR3 loop reads CASSGTEAFF. In nucleotides, the CDR3 is TGTGCCAGCAGCGGCACTGAAGCTTTCTTT. The chain has TRBV2 and TRBJ1-1; D is ambiguous. Germline V gene sequence: CDR1 SNHLY, CDR2 FYNNEI. Between the trimmed V and J ends, which lost 6 bases and 4 bases, there was a span of 3 bases. This CDR3 is 10 amino acids long. The full variable domain, its missing parts supplied by reference TRBV2 and TRBJ1-1, is EPEVTQTPSHQVTQMGQEVILRCVPISNHLYFYWYRQILGQKVEFLVSFYNNEISEKSEIFDDQFSVERPDGSNFTLKIRSTKLEDSAMYFCASSGTEAFFGQGTRLTVV.